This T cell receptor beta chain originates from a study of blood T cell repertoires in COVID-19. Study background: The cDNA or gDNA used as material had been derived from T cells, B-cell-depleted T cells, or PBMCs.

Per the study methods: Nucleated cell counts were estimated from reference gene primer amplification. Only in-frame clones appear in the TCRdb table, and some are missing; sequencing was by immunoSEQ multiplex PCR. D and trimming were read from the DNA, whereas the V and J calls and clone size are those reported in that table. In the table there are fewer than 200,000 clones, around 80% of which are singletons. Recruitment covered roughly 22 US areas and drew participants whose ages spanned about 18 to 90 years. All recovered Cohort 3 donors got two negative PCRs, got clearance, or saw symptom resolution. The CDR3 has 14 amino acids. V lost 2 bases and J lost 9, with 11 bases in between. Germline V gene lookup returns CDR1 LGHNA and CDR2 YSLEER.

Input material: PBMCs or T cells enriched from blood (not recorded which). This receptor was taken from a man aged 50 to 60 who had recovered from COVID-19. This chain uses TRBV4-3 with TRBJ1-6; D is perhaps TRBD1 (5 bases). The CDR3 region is CASSQHQTVSPLHF. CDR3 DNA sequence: TGCGCCAGCAGCCAACACCAGACAGTTTCACCCCTCCACTTT.